The TCR beta chain under discussion was sequenced for a study of post-analysis software for immune sequencing data (dated by TCRdb to about 2015). With regard to the full study: Relapsing-remitting, secondary progressive and progressive-relapsing multiple sclerosis were recorded as disease courses, and subtype annotation was lacking for some patients. The patient repertoires were compared against 10 to 12 previously published healthy control repertoires obtained from donors aged roughly 6 to 25 years. A subset of samples was prepared in parallel using single-end sample barcoding, then pooled and co-amplified after Illumina adapter ligation. On the study overall, not on this receptor specifically: Direct clustering with F measure showed strong co-clustering of samples prepared in the same batch, prompting a batch-effect correction. Significantly lower normalized Chao1 diversity was found in multiple sclerosis patients than in controls, suggesting substantial peripheral T-cell clonal expansion. The multiple sclerosis patient group was slightly younger than the control group.

Concerning this clonotype itself: There is no known antigen for this receptor. No per-base quality is available; no much larger clone lies one base away.

To demonstrate the VDJtools post-analysis software, the study profiled TCR beta repertoires from the peripheral blood of 10 to 15 young patients with multiple sclerosis. The multiple sclerosis patients were children and adolescents ranging in age from about 6 to 16 years. The method was PCR. Sequencing relied on an Illumina HiSeq 2500. To reduce PCR and sequencing biases, unique molecular identifiers were incorporated into the TCR beta cDNA libraries. Roughly 0.5 million cDNA molecules were obtained per 1 to 10 million input T cells, so each molecule approximated one T cell. Patient libraries were prepared and sequenced with the same protocol used for the earlier healthy control dataset. Within a given batch, samples were prepared together, multiplexed and sequenced on the same HiSeq lane. Under the source paper's analysis protocol: Raw barcoded reads were processed with MIGEC, discarding single-read molecular identifier groups before consensus assembly and CDR3 extraction. Clonotype tables were post-analysed with VDJtools, normalizing diversity by down-sampling all datasets to the smallest sample size. In repertoire overlap clustering, CDR3 amino acid sequences, but not nucleotide sequences, were matched to correct batch-related cross-sample contamination. The raw public reads went through TCRdb reprocessing: fastp at Q25, MiXCR clone calling, in-frame beta chains kept. Each entry merges the rows of one CDR3 protein and shows their most common DNA and genes. TCRdb's processing, not the authors', yielded these V and J calls. The sample includes fewer than 850,000 distinct CDR3 sequences, with just under 30% observed a single time. The ten most abundant clones make up around 0.56% of the sample.

The sample comprised blood. This sequence originates from a girl aged 10-17 years with multiple sclerosis.

The CDR3 reads CSARAGVFYEQYF. The bases read TGCAGTGCTAGAGCGGGAGTGTTCTACGAGCAGTACTTC. The chain uses TRBV20-1 and TRBJ2-7; the D region possibly corresponds to TRBD2 (6 bases align). Cut back by 1 base and 3 bases, the V and J ends lie 10 bases apart. The germline V gene (reference sequence) specifies DFQATT as CDR1 and SNEGSKA as CDR2. The CDR3 spans 13 residues, from the cysteine through the phenylalanine. Only the CDR3 DNA is retained, 39 bases long and in frame from the first base.